What follows are 2 T cell receptor beta chains derived from one specimen sequenced in a study of lung T cells in sarcoidosis with Löfgren's syndrome. In TCRdb, the reads were re-called with MiXCR into one record per CDR3 protein. The sample records roughly 63,000 distinct CDR3 sequences, about 20% being singletons. Sequencing input: CD4+ T cells from PBMCs. Receptors were obtained from a human donor with sarcoidosis (Löfgren's syndrome or another form), or a control subject (not recorded which).

This chain joins TRBV19 and TRBJ2-5; TRBD1 or TRBD2 may be the D gene (6 bases each). Germline CDR1 is LNHDA and CDR2 is SQIVND (reference sequence). CDR3 length: 15 amino acids. Trimming left V 3 bases short and J 2 bases short, with 13 bases between. This chain's CDR3 is CASSMARGLQETQYF. In nucleotides, the CDR3 is TGTGCCAGTAGTATGGCCAGGGGACTTCAAGAGACCCAGTACTTC.

As concerns this clonotype: A much larger clone differs by one base, so this may be a read error. The chain uses TRBV20-1 and TRBJ2-7; 8 positions match TRBD2. CDR1 is DFQATT and CDR2 is SNEGSKA in the germline V gene (reference sequence). Germline trimming cut 8 bases from V and 3 bases from J; bases unmatched to any gene: 9. The CDR3 sequence is 13 residues long. In DNA, the CDR3 is TGCAGTATAGTTCGGCGGGAGGTCTACGAGCAGTACTTC. Translation gives CSIVRREVYEQYF.